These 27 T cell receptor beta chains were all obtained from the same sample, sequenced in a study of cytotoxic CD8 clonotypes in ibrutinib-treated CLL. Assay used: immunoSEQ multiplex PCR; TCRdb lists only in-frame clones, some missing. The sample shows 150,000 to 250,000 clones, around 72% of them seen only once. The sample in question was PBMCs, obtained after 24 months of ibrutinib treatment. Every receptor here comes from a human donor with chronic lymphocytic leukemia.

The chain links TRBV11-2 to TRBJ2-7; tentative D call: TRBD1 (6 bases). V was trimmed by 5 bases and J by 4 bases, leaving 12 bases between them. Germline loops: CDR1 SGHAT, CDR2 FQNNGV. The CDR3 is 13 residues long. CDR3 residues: CASSPPDSYEQYF. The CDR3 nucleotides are TGTGCCAGCAGCCCCCCGGACAGTTACGAGCAGTACTTC.

The CDR3 DNA reads TGCAGCGCCATGAGGTACGCGCTAGCGGAGACAGAGACCCAGTACTTC. This encodes CSAMRYALAETETQYF. The J gene is TRBJ2-5, the V gene TRBV29-1; 7 positions match TRBD2. The germline V gene has CDR1 SQVTM and CDR2 ANQGSEA. This CDR3 comprises 16 residues. Unmatched junction bases numbered 18, after V lost 7 bases and J lost 4 bases.

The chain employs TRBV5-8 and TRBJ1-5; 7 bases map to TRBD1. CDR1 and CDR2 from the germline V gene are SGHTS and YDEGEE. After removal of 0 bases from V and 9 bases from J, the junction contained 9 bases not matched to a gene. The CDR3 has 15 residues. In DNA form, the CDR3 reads TGTGCCAGCAGCTTGGAGGGACAGCCATATCGGCCCCAGCATTTT. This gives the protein CASSLEGQPYRPQHF. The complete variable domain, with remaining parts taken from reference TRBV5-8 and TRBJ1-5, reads EAGVTQSPTHLIKTRGQQATLRCSPISGHTSVYWYQQALGLGLQFLLWYDEGEERNRGNFPPRFSGRQFPNYSSELNVNALELEDSALYLCASSLEGQPYRPQHFGDGTRLSIL.

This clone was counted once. The CDR3 reads CASSSGTLGGEQYF. The CDR3 DNA sequence: TGCGCCAGCTCTAGCGGGACCCTAGGTGGGGAGCAGTACTTC. The V call is TRBV4-3, the J call TRBJ2-7, with 9 bases that match TRBD2. V dropped 8 bases and J dropped 7; count of bases not matched to a gene: 12. The CDR3 is 14 amino acids. CDR1 is LGHNA, CDR2 YSLEER, per germline.

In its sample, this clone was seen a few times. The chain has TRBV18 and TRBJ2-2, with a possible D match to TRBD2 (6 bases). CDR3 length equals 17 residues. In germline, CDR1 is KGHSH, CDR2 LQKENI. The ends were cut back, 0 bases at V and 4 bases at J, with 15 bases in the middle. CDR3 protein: CASSPPKGTRSTGELFF. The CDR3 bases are TGTGCCAGCTCACCACCGAAGGGGACTCGGAGCACCGGGGAGCTGTTTTTT.

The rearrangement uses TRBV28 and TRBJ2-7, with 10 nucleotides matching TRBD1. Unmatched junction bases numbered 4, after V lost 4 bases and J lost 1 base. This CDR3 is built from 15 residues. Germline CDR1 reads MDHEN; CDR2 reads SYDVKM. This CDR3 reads CASSSPGQGSYEQYF. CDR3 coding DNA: TGTGCCAGCAGTTCACCGGGACAGGGGTCCTACGAGCAGTACTTC.

CDR3: CAARRGSTDTQYF. In DNA, the CDR3 is TGTGCGGCGCGCAGGGGTAGCACAGATACGCAGTATTTT. V usage is TRBV6-1 and J usage is TRBJ2-3, with D maybe TRBD1 (6 bases). The germline V gene has CDR1 MNHNS and CDR2 SASEGT. The CDR3 spans 13 residues.

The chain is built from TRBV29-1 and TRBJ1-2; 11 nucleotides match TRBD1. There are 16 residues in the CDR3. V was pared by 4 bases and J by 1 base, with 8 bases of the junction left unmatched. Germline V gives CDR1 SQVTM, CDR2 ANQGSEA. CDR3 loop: CSVVGQGARGNYGYTF. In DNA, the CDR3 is TGCAGCGTTGTTGGACAGGGGGCCCGGGGTAACTATGGCTACACCTTC.

The DNA of the CDR3 is TGTGCCTGGAGTGTATCAGGGTGGACTGAAGCTTTCTTT. Translation: CAWSVSGWTEAFF. The V call is TRBV30, the J call TRBJ1-1, with D possibly matching TRBD1 (5 bases). Germline CDR1 is GTSNPN and CDR2 is SVGIG (reference sequence). The V end lost 0 bases, the J end lost 5 bases, and 10 bases lay between the germline ends. The CDR3 extends over 13 amino acids.

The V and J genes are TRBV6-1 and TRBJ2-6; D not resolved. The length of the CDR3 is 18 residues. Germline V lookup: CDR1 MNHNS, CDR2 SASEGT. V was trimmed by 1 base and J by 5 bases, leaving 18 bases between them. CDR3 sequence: CASSEVPQFGLWANVLTF. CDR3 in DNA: TGTGCCAGCAGTGAAGTCCCCCAGTTTGGATTGTGGGCCAACGTCCTGACTTTC.

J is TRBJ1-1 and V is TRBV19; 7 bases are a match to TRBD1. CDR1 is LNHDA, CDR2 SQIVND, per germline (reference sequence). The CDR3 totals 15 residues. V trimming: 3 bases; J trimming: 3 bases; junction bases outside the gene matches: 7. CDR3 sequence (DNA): TGTGCCAGTAGTATTGAGGGGGCGCGGGACACTGAAGCTTTCTTT. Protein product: CASSIEGARDTEAFF.

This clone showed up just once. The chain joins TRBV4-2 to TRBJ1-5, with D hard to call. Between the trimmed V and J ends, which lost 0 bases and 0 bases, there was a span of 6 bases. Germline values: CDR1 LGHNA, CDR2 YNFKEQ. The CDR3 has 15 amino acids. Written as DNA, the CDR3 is TGTGCCAGCAGCCAAGACAGGAATAGCAATCAGCCCCAGCATTTT. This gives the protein CASSQDRNSNQPQHF.

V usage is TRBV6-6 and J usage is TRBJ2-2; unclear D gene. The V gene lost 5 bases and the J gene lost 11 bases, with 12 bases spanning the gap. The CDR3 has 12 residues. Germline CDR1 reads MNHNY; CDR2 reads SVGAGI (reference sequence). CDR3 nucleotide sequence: TGTGCCAGCAGTCCTCAGGCGCTAGAGCTGTTTTTT. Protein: CASSPQALELFF.

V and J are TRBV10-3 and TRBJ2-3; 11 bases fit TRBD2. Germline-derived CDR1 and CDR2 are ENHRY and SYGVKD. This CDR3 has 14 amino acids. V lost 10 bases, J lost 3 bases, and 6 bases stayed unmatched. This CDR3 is CASTSGSSTDTQYF. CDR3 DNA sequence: TGTGCCAGTACTAGCGGGAGTTCTACAGATACGCAGTATTTT.

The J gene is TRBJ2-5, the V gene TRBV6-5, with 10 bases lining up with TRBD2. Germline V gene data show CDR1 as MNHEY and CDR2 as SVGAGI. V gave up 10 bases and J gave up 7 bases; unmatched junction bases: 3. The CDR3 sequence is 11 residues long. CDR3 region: CAIGTSATQYF. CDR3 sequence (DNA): TGTGCCATCGGGACTAGCGCGACCCAGTACTTC.

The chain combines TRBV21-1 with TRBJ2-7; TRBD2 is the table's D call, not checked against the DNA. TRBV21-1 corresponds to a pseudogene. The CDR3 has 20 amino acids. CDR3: CASSKVRSGPTSGSFYEQYF. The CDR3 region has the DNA TGTGCCAGCAGCAAAGTGAGGTCCGGGCCCACTAGCGGGAGTTTCTACGAGCAGTACTTC.

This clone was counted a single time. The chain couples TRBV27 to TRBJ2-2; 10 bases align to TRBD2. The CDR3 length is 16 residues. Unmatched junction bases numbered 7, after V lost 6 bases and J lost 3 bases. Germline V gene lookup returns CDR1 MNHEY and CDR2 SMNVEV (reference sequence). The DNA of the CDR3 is TGTGCCAGCAGCCCCCTAGCGGGAGTAGACACCGGGGAGCTGTTTTTT. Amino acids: CASSPLAGVDTGELFF.

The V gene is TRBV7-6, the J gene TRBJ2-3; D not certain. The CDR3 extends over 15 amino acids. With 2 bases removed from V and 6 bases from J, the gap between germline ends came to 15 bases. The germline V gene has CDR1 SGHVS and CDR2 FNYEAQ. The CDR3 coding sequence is TGTGCCAGCAGCTTAACACTACTACGTGAGGATACGCAGTATTTT. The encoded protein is CASSLTLLREDTQYF.

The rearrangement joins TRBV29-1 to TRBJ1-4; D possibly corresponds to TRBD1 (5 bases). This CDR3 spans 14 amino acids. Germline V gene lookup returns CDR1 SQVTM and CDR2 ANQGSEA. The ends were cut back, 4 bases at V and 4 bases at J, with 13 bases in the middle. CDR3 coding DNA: TGCAGCGTTGTTCTGTCAGGGCATAATGAAAAACTGTTTTTT. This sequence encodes CSVVLSGHNEKLFF.

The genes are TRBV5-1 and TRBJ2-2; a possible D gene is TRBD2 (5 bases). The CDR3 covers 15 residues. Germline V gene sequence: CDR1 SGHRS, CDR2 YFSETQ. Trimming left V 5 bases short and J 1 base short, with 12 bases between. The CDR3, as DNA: TGCGCCAGCAGTCAATCCGGAGGGAACACCGGGGAGCTGTTTTTT. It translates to CASSQSGGNTGELFF.

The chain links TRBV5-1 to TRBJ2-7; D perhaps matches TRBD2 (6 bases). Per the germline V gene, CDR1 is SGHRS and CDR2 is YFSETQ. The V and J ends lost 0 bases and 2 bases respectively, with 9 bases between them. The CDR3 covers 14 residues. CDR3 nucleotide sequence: TGCGCCAGCAGCTTGGCGGGGGAGACCTACGAGCAGTACTTC. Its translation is CASSLAGETYEQYF.

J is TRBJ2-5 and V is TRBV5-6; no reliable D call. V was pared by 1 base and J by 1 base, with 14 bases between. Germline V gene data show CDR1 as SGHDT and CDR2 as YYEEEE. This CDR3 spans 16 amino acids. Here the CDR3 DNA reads TGTGCCAGCAGCTTGTATGGGCGCGGCGGCCAAGAGACCCAGTACTTC. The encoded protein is CASSLYGRGGQETQYF.

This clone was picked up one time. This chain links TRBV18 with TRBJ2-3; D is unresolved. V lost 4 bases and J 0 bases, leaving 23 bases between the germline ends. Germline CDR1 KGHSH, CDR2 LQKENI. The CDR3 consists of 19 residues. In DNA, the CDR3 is TGTGCCAGCTCACAAACCATTGGGATTCCCCCTTCTAGCACAGATACGCAGTATTTT. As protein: CASSQTIGIPPSSTDTQYF.

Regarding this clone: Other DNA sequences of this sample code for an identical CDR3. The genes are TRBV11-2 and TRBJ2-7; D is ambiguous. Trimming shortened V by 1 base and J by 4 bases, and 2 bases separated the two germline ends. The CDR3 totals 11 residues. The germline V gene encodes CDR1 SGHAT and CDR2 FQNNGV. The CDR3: CASSLVYEQYF. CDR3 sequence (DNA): TGTGCCAGCAGCTTAGTGTACGAGCAGTACTTC.

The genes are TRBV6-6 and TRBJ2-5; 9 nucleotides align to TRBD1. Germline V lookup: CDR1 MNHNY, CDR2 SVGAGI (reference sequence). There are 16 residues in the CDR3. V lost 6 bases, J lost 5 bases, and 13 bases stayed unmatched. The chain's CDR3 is CASSTLGTGPLETQYF. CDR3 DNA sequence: TGTGCCAGCAGCACCCTAGGGACAGGGCCTCTTGAGACCCAGTACTTC.

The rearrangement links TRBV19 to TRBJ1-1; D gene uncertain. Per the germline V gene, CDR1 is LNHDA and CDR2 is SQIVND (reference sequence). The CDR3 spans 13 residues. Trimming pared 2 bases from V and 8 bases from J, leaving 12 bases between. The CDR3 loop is CASSINFASEAFF. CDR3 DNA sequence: TGTGCCAGTAGTATAAACTTTGCATCAGAAGCTTTCTTT.

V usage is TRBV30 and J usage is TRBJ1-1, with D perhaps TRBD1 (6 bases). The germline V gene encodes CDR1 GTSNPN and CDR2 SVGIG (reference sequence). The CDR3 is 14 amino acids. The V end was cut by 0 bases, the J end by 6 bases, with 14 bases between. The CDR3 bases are TGTGCCTGGAGTGTATCAATCGGACAGTCTGAAGCTTTCTTT. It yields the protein CAWSVSIGQSEAFF.